A selection of T cell receptor beta chains follows, all from one sample in a study of PD-1 blockade in mismatch repair-deficient tumors. Produced via immunoSEQ multiplex PCR; TCRdb's table is partial and in-frame only. Of roughly 25,000 clones in the sample, 65% to 85% were seen once. Sequencing was performed on peripheral blood, taken 12 weeks after starting pembrolizumab. These receptors came from an adult with mismatch repair-deficient cancer. The CDR3 runs from the conserved cysteine through the conserved F or W. The D gene is left open where the match is weak.

J: TRBJ1-2
D: TRBD1
V: TRBV19
DNA: TGTGCCAGTAGTACCTGGACAGGGGGAAGCTATGGCTACACCTTC
CDR3: CASSTWTGGSYGYTF

J: TRBJ2-1
D: TRBD2
V: TRBV5-1
DNA: TGCGCCAGCAGCTTCGGACTAGCGGGATTCAATGAGCAGTTCTTC
CDR3: CASSFGLAGFNEQFF

J: TRBJ1-2
D: -
V: TRBV28
DNA: TGTGCCAGCAGTTCCGACGCACCGGGGGGCAGTCACTACTATGGCTACACCTTC
CDR3: CASSSDAPGGSHYYGYTF

J: TRBJ2-5
D: TRBD2
V: TRBV10-2
DNA: TGCGCCAGCAGTTGGACTAGCGGGAGTGGGGAGACCCAGTACTTC
CDR3: CASSWTSGSGETQYF

J: TRBJ2-1
D: TRBD1
V: TRBV6-4
DNA: TGTGCCAGCAGTGGGACAGGAGGCGACGTTCCTGAGCAGTTCTTC
CDR3: CASSGTGGDVPEQFF

J: TRBJ2-3
D: TRBD2
V: TRBV9
DNA: TGTGCCAGCAGCCGAACTAGCGAAAACACAGATACGCAGTATTTT
CDR3: CASSRTSENTDTQYF

J: TRBJ1-1
D: -
V: TRBV29-1
DNA: TGCAGCGCCCCGGGATGGGGCACTGAAGCTTTCTTT
CDR3: CSAPGWGTEAFF

J: TRBJ2-1
D: TRBD2
V: TRBV11-2
DNA: TGTGCCAGCAGCCTCCTTAGCGGGAAGGGCAATGAGCAGTTCTTC
CDR3: CASSLLSGKGNEQFF

J: TRBJ1-4
D: -
V: TRBV27
DNA: TGTGCCAGCAGTCCCTCGTCAGGGGTAAATGAAAAACTGTTTTTT
CDR3: CASSPSSGVNEKLFF

J: TRBJ2-1
D: -
V: TRBV5-5
DNA: TGTGCCAGCAGCTTGTATCAGGGGAGCTCCTACAATGAGCAGTTCTTC
CDR3: CASSLYQGSSYNEQFF